This passage covers 29 T cell receptor beta chains from one sample sequenced in a study of T-cell memory formation after mild COVID-19. TCRdb used MiXCR to reprocess the 5' RACE reads, holding one entry per CDR3 protein. Here the sample spans around 430,000 distinct CDR3 sequences, 16% being singletons. The sample consisted of PBMCs or a T cell subset sorted from them (not recorded which). The receptor set was obtained from a man aged 18 to 30 who had mild COVID-19 (a few samples of this study predate the infection). Cell type and time point are not known.

In its sample, this clonotype was seen a few times. One junction end disagrees with the germline gene, perhaps due to a read error. The gene calls are TRBV2 and TRBJ2-6; D is perhaps TRBD2 (6 bases). The CDR3 covers 12 residues. Germline CDR1 and CDR2: SNHLY and FYNNEI. CDR3 loop: CASSYTEGTPNF. CDR3 DNA: TGTGCCAGCAGTTACACCGAGGGGACTCCAAATTTC.

V and J are TRBV9 and TRBJ2-7, with 12 bases that match TRBD1. Germline CDR1 reads SGDLS; CDR2 reads YYNGEE. The CDR3 is 17 amino acids. With V trimmed by 4 bases and J by 5 bases, 13 bases remained unmatched. CDR3 protein: CASSPQWGQGASHEQYF. The CDR3 bases are TGTGCCAGCAGCCCCCAATGGGGACAGGGGGCGTCCCACGAGCAGTACTTC.

This clonotype showed up just a few times. The genes are TRBV6-2 or TRBV6-3 and TRBJ2-7; TRBD2 is a possible D gene (5 bases). V was trimmed by 2 bases and J by 4 bases, leaving 21 bases between them. CDR3 size: 17 residues. Germline V CDR1 and CDR2: MNHEY, SVGEGT. CDR3 residues: CASSYQIRTHQRYEQYV. CDR3 nucleotide sequence: TGTGCCAGCAGTTACCAAATCCGGACTCATCAGAGATACGAGCAGTACGTC.

This clonotype was observed a single time. The V call is TRBV11-2, the J call TRBJ2-1, with D possibly matching TRBD1 (6 bases). With 5 bases removed from V and 7 bases from J, the gap between germline ends came to 15 bases. CDR3 length: 14 amino acids. Germline lookup yields CDR1 SGHAT and CDR2 FQNNGV. The CDR3 reads CASSLVGARNEQFF. The DNA for the CDR3 is TGTGCCAGCAGCCTGGTGGGGGCGCGTAATGAGCAGTTCTTC.

V is TRBV5-1 and J is TRBJ1-2; D gene uncertain. The V gene lost 0 bases and the J gene lost 3 bases, with 15 bases spanning the gap. Looked up from germline, CDR1 is SGHRS and CDR2 is YFSETQ. CDR3 size: 16 residues. CDR3 nucleotides: TGCGCCAGCAGCTTGGGAGCCACACCGGAAGACTATGGCTACACCTTC. It specifies CASSLGATPEDYGYTF.

The chain uses TRBV6-1 and TRBJ1-2; unclear D gene. The length of the CDR3 is 14 residues. Trimming pared 1 base from V and 8 bases from J, leaving 14 bases between. Germline assignment: CDR1 MNHNS and CDR2 SASEGT. The CDR3 DNA reads TGTGCCAGCAGTGAAGAACGGCTCGGGAGGGGCTACACCTTC. Protein: CASSEERLGRGYTF.

This clonotype was counted many times. The chain uses TRBV15 and TRBJ1-4; 9 positions match TRBD1. Unmatched junction bases numbered 2, after V lost 0 bases and J lost 6 bases. Germline values: CDR1 LNHNV, CDR2 YYDKDF (reference sequence). This CDR3 has 15 amino acids. In nucleotides, the CDR3 is TGTGCCACCAGCAGAGAAAACAGGGGGCATGAAAAACTGTTTTTT. It specifies CATSRENRGHEKLFF. The full variable domain, rest sourced from reference TRBV15 and TRBJ1-4, is DAMVIQNPRYQVTQFGKPVTLSCSQTLNHNVMYWYQQKSSQAPKLLFHYYDKDFNNEADTPDNFQSRRPNTSFCFLDIRSPGLGDTAMYLCATSRENRGHEKLFFGSGTQLSVL.

This clonotype was detected a few times. V is TRBV2 and J is TRBJ2-2; TRBD2 is a possible D gene (5 bases). With 11 bases removed from V and 0 bases from J, the gap between germline ends came to 13 bases. Germline CDR1 SNHLY, CDR2 FYNNEI. The CDR3 length is 14 residues. The CDR3 loop reads CAGLRDPNTGELFF. The CDR3 coding sequence is TGTGCCGGTCTACGGGATCCGAACACCGGGGAGCTGTTTTTT.

This clonotype turned up a few times. A read error may produce the germline difference seen at one junction end. This chain joins TRBV2 and TRBJ1-5; D call uncertain. The length of the CDR3 is 12 residues. CDR1 SNHLY and CDR2 FYNNEI come from the germline V gene. CDR3 sequence reads: CASSDRGQAQHF. DNA for the CDR3: TGTGCCAGCAGTGACCGGGGTCAGGCCCAGCATTTT.

This clonotype was counted only a few times. This chain uses TRBV6-5 with TRBJ2-7; D possibly uses TRBD1 or TRBD2 (6 bases each). This CDR3 comprises 15 residues. V dropped 2 bases and J dropped 3 bases, with 14 bases sitting between them. In germline, CDR1 is MNHEY, CDR2 SVGAGI. The CDR3 region has the DNA TGTGCCAGCAGTTACGGTGGGGGGCCATTCTACGAGCAGTACTTC. Residues: CASSYGGGPFYEQYF.

This clonotype was detected a few times. This chain connects TRBV6-2 or TRBV6-3 to TRBJ1-5; perhaps TRBD1 as D (5 bases). The V and J ends lost 8 bases and 4 bases respectively, with 24 bases between them. CDR1 and CDR2 from the germline V gene are MNHEY and SVGEGT. The CDR3 consists of 17 residues. CDR3: CASSSGGVRGLNQPQHF. The CDR3 nucleotides are TGTGCCAGCTCCAGCGGGGGTGTAAGAGGGCTGAATCAGCCCCAGCATTTT.

The CDR3 protein is CASSLRRGATGELFF. The DNA of the CDR3 is TGTGCCAGCAGCTTAAGGCGGGGCGCGACCGGGGAGCTGTTTTTT. The V gene is TRBV7-2, the J gene TRBJ2-2; tentative D call: TRBD2 (6 bases). Germline CDR1 and CDR2: SGHTA and FQGNSA. The CDR3 totals 15 residues. With 2 bases removed from V and 5 bases from J, the gap between germline ends came to 12 bases.

The J gene is TRBJ1-2, the V gene TRBV5-1; tentatively, D is TRBD1 (5 bases). The CDR3 totals 14 residues. Germline values: CDR1 SGHRS, CDR2 YFSETQ. Trimming took 6 bases from V and 0 from J, leaving 12 bases between them. The CDR3 bases are TGCGCCAGCACGAGTGGGGGAGCTAACTATGGCTACACCTTC. Translating gives CASTSGGANYGYTF.

This clonotype was picked up a small number of times. CDR3 residues: CASSLTRPGSPLHF. CDR3 DNA: TGTGCCAGCAGTTTAACCCGCCCCGGCTCACCCCTCCACTTT. The chain recombines TRBV12-3 or TRBV12-4 with TRBJ1-6; unclear D gene. The CDR3 length is 14 residues. V was clipped by 2 bases and J by 10 bases, with 12 bases between them.

This clonotype was observed a few times. Written as DNA, the CDR3 is TGTGCCAGCAGCGTAGAGGCAGGGAACTATGGCTACACCTTC. Its translation is CASSVEAGNYGYTF. The J gene is TRBJ1-2, the V gene TRBV9, with D possibly being TRBD1 (5 bases). CDR1 and CDR2 (germline): SGDLS, YYNGEE. Trimming left V 0 bases short and J 2 bases short, with 8 bases between. This CDR3 has 14 amino acids.

The rearrangement uses TRBV29-1 and TRBJ2-5; D is ambiguous. Germline V gene lookup returns CDR1 SQVTM and CDR2 ANQGSEA. With 2 bases removed from V and 3 bases from J, the gap between germline ends came to 7 bases. The CDR3 runs 12 residues. CDR3 DNA: TGCAGCGTTGAACCGGTAGAAGAGACCCAGTACTTC. Amino acids: CSVEPVEETQYF.

This clonotype was observed a few times. The gene calls are TRBV11-2 and TRBJ2-1; TRBD2 might be the D (7 bases). Germline lookup yields CDR1 SGHAT and CDR2 FQNNGV. V shed 3 bases and J shed 8 bases, with 14 bases lying between them. This CDR3 comprises 14 residues. The CDR3 region is CASSFRTRGDEQFF. CDR3 DNA: TGTGCCAGCAGCTTCCGGACTAGGGGGGATGAGCAGTTCTTC. The complete variable domain, with remaining parts taken from reference TRBV11-2 and TRBJ2-1, reads EAGVAQSPRYKIIEKRQSVAFWCNPISGHATLYWYQQILGQGPKLLIQFQNNGVVDDSQLPKDRFSAERLKGVDSTLKIQPAKLEDSAVYLCASSFRTRGDEQFFGPGTRLTVL.

This chain links TRBV5-6 with TRBJ2-1, with D perhaps matching TRBD2 (6 bases). The CDR3 runs 13 residues. The V and J ends lost 5 bases and 8 bases respectively, with 14 bases between them. Looked up from germline, CDR1 is SGHDT and CDR2 is YYEEEE. The CDR3, as DNA: TGTGCCAGCAGGGGAGGCTTGAGGTATGAGCAGTTCTTC. As protein: CASRGGLRYEQFF.

The CDR3 protein is CASSPIRLEAFF. The CDR3 nucleotides are TGTGCCAGCAGCCCCATCAGGCTCGAAGCTTTCTTT. The chain has TRBV28 and TRBJ1-1; D ambiguous. The length of the CDR3 is 12 residues. Trimming removed 6 bases at V and 8 bases at J, with 13 bases between. Germline CDR1 reads MDHEN; CDR2 reads SYDVKM.

The chain combines TRBV5-1 with TRBJ2-1; 10 nucleotides match TRBD2. Germline V gene sequence: CDR1 SGHRS, CDR2 YFSETQ. After removal of 4 bases from V and 4 bases from J, the junction contained 2 bases not matched to a gene. This CDR3 is 14 amino acids long. The chain's CDR3 is CASSIAGGYNEQFF. The CDR3 nucleotides read TGCGCCAGCAGCATAGCGGGGGGATACAATGAGCAGTTCTTC.

The rearrangement uses TRBV5-6 and TRBJ2-3; D is perhaps TRBD1 or TRBD2 (6 bases each). V was cut by 3 bases and J by 1 base, with 12 bases left in between. This CDR3 has 15 amino acids. Germline CDR1 and CDR2: SGHDT and YYEEEE. CDR3 bases: TGTGCCAGCAGCTGGCTAGGGGGGCGCACAGATACGCAGTATTTT. This gives the protein CASSWLGGRTDTQYF.

This clonotype was seen a few times. The chain links TRBV12-3 or TRBV12-4 to TRBJ2-1; 16 nucleotides line up with TRBD2. J gave up 7 bases and V 3 bases, and 6 bases lay outside the gene matches. The CDR3 sequence is 17 residues long. The CDR3 loop reads CASSFSGLAGGLNEQFF. As DNA, the CDR3 is TGTGCCAGCAGTTTTTCGGGACTAGCGGGGGGGCTGAATGAGCAGTTCTTC.

This clonotype was picked up a small number of times. This sequence joins TRBV7-2 and TRBJ2-3; possible D gene TRBD2, 5 bases. The CDR3 is 14 amino acids. The V end was cut by 4 bases, the J end by 5 bases, with 13 bases between. The germline V gene has CDR1 SGHTA and CDR2 FQGNSA. DNA for the CDR3: TGTGCCAGCAGCTCCCGGACTGGGCAAGATACGCAGTATTTT. Amino acids: CASSSRTGQDTQYF.

The rearrangement joins TRBV6-5 to TRBJ1-3; 7 nucleotides match TRBD1. Germline V lookup: CDR1 MNHEY, CDR2 SVGAGI. The CDR3 spans 15 residues. Trimming took 5 bases from V and 0 from J; bases not matched to a gene: 4. Written as DNA, the CDR3 is TGTGCCAGCAGTATGGGACAGTTCTCTGGAAACACCATATATTTT. Translation gives CASSMGQFSGNTIYF.

The J gene is TRBJ1-1, the V gene TRBV12-5, with D unresolved. The V gene lost 0 bases and the J gene lost 11 bases, with 19 bases spanning the gap. Germline assignment: CDR1 LGHNT and CDR2 FRNRAP. The CDR3 has 15 amino acids. CDR3 in DNA: TGTGCTAGTGGTTTGGTAGAGGACCGGGCCCCCGGGGCTTTCTTT. It yields the protein CASGLVEDRAPGAFF.

V and J are TRBV7-2 and TRBJ2-1; 7 bases line up with TRBD1. The CDR3 is 14 amino acids. Germline V lookup: CDR1 SGHTA, CDR2 FQGNSA. With 3 bases clipped from V and 7 bases from J, the junction kept 6 bases outside the gene matches. CDR3 sequence: CASSFTGAQNEQFF. CDR3 sequence (DNA): TGTGCCAGCAGCTTTACAGGGGCCCAGAATGAGCAGTTCTTC.

The gene calls are TRBV5-1 and TRBJ2-3; D call uncertain. CDR1 is SGHRS, CDR2 YFSETQ, per germline. The CDR3 consists of 15 residues. V gave up 4 bases and J gave up 10 bases, with 22 bases separating them. CDR3 in amino acids: CASSDTPVGGFAQYF. The DNA for the CDR3 is TGCGCCAGCAGCGACACCCCGGTTGGTGGGTTTGCGCAGTATTTT.

The sample holds a few counts of this clonotype. V is TRBV7-9 and J is TRBJ2-3, with 7 bases matching TRBD2. The CDR3 contains 15 residues. Germline trimming cut 7 bases from V and 4 bases from J; bases unmatched to any gene: 11. Germline-derived CDR1 and CDR2 are SEHNR and FQNEAQ (reference sequence). Written as DNA, the CDR3 is TGTGCCAGCACCCCCCTTCTAGCGGTATCAGATACGCAGTATTTT. The encoded protein is CASTPLLAVSDTQYF.

The chain employs TRBV27 and TRBJ2-7; D may be TRBD1 (6 bases). Germline values: CDR1 MNHEY, CDR2 SMNVEV (reference sequence). The CDR3 is made up of 15 amino acids. V lost 3 bases and J lost 3, with 15 bases in between. The CDR3 DNA reads as TGTGCCAGCAGTTTTTTGGACAGAACCCACTACGAGCAGTACTTC. Translation: CASSFLDRTHYEQYF.